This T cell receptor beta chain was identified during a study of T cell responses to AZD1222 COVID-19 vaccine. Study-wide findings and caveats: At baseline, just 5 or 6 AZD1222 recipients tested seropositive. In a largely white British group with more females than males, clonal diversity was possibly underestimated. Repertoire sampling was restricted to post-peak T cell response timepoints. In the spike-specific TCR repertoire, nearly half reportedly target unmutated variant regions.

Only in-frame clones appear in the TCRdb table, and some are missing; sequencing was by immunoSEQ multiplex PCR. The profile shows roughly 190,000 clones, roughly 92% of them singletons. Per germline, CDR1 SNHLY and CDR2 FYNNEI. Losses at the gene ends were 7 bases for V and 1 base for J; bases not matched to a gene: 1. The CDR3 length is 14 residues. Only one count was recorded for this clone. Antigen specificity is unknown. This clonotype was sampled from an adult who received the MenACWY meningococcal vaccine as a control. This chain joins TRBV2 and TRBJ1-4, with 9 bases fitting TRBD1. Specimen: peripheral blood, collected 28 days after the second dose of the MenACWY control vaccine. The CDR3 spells CASKTGGTNEKLFF. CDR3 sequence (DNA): TGTGCCAGCAAGACAGGGGGAACTAATGAAAAACTGTTTTTT.